This record looks at one TCR beta chain sequence and its context. Per the original methods: For nucleated cells, counts were estimated from reference gene primer amplification. Libraries were prepared by immunoSEQ multiplex PCR; TCRdb keeps only in-frame clonotypes and omits some of them. V and J calls and clone size are given by that table; D and trimming were obtained from the DNA. The table includes 50,000 or so clones, 90% detected once. This record belongs to a study of blood T cell repertoires in COVID-19. Background on the study: PBMCs, B-cell-depleted T cells, or T cells were the source of the cDNA or gDNA that made up the material.

Germline values: CDR1 SGHAT, CDR2 FQNNGV. Trimming removed 10 bases at V and 5 bases at J, with 5 bases between. The CDR3 is 9 residues long. The sample was peripheral blood. The sequence was obtained from a man aged 55 to 70 with active COVID-19. The chain links TRBV11-2 to TRBJ1-2; D is unresolved. Written as DNA, the CDR3 is TGTGCCACCGAGTATGGCTACACCTTC. Translated, it gives CATEYGYTF.